This T cell receptor beta chain was recorded in a study of shared clonotypes between healthy human individuals. Study-wide background: Each donor contributed plates that comprised three CD4 naive, three CD4 memory, two CD8 naive and one CD8 memory.

Only in-frame clones appear in the TCRdb table, and some are missing; sequencing was by immunoSEQ multiplex PCR. The table includes 2,100,000 or so clones, approximately 96% detected once. Broader study findings: Some clonotypes were shared by all four sorted-subset donors, while others were not shared. The non-shared ones had lower generation probabilities than the shared ones. What limited the represented genetic and exposure-history diversity was the small number of donors.

Regarding this clone: What it binds is not known.

The CDR3 contains 16 residues. J was trimmed by 4 bases and V by 4 bases; bases with no gene match: 9. Germline V gives CDR1 MGHRA, CDR2 YSYEKL. This clonotype was obtained from a man younger than 35 in good health. The sample was naive CD4+ T cells sorted from blood. Subset given: CD45RA+ positively selected. The V gene is TRBV4-1, the J gene TRBJ1-5; 8 positions agree with TRBD1. The CDR3 bases are TGCGCCAGCAGCCGGATAGGACAGGGAAAAAATCAGCCCCAGCATTTT. It codes for CASSRIGQGKNQPQHF.